This T cell receptor (beta chain) was retrieved from a study of CD8 T cells in ankylosing spondylitis. Findings and limits, study-wide: Seemingly characteristic of ankylosing spondylitis blood was a TCR beta motif consisting of 7 or 8 highly homologous variants.

Generation of TCR beta libraries employed quantitative 5'-RACE incorporating molecular barcodes. TCRdb itself ran the 5' RACE reads through MiXCR, one entry per CDR3 protein. This repertoire shows about 140,000 distinct CDR3 sequences, roughly 7.7% found once; its top ten account for 7.3%. The table lists this clonotype with many counts. The antigen remains unidentified. There are 15 residues in the CDR3. The germline V and J ends were trimmed by 1 base and 0 bases, with 10 bases remaining between them. Germline loops: CDR1 SGHVS, CDR2 FNYEAQ. The material sequenced was synovial fluid, either unsorted or a sorted T cell fraction (not recorded which). This sequence was found in a male donor with ankylosing spondylitis. The chain joins TRBV7-6 to TRBJ2-7; D is unresolved. CDR3 protein: CASSLEDGFSYEQYF. The CDR3 DNA is TGTGCCAGCAGCTTAGAGGACGGCTTCTCCTACGAGCAGTACTTC.